The sequence of this TCR beta chain was determined in a study of cytotoxic CD8 clonotypes in ibrutinib-treated CLL. Study as a whole: Responses: approximately 25 partial, 2 complete; after median approximately 68 months, approximately 15 stayed remitted, some twelve progressed. Sample averages reached 255,043 productive templates and almost 95,000 productive rearrangements. Overall study results and limits: Ibrutinib response saw clonality rise, and progression saw it return toward baseline.

Comment on this clone: The antigen remains unidentified.

Assay: immunoSEQ multiplex PCR; the TCRdb copy retains only in-frame clones and omits some. Found here are approximately 350,000 clones, approximately 67% of them singletons; the top ten hold roughly 6%. From germline, CDR1 is SGHAT and CDR2 FQNNGV. This CDR3 comprises 15 residues. After removal of 5 bases from V and 5 bases from J, the junction contained 8 bases not matched to a gene. This sequence originates from a human donor with chronic lymphocytic leukemia. The sample in question was PBMCs, obtained after 36 months of ibrutinib treatment. This chain links TRBV11-2 with TRBJ2-1, with 8 bases matching TRBD1. CDR3 nucleotides: TGTGCCAGCAGCCACTCTGCGACAGGGGACAATGAGCAGTTCTTC. Translated: CASSHSATGDNEQFF.